This is a list of T cell receptor beta chains from one sample in a study of early T cells in non-severe SARS-CoV-2 infection. TCRdb recomputed calls from the 5' RACE reads with MiXCR, one row per CDR3 protein. Of about 77,000 distinct CDR3 sequences listed, roughly 16% are singletons. Sequenced sample: whole blood. The receptors shown here come from an adult who was a healthcare worker with PCR-confirmed SARS-CoV-2 infection or an uninfected control (not recorded which). CDR3s include the opening cysteine and the closing phenylalanine or tryptophan. D genes are given only for firm matches. The listing skips clone size in some rows; elsewhere it reads once, few, many or a size class.

cdr3_nt cdr3_aa j_call clone_size v_call d_call
TGTGCCAGCAGTTACTCGAGGACAGGGGGCAATGAGCAGTTCTTC CASSYSRTGGNEQFF TRBJ2-1 . TRBV6-6 TRBD1
TGTGCCAGCTCACCACGGGACAGTAACCGATACGAGCAGTACTTC CASSPRDSNRYEQYF TRBJ2-7 . TRBV18 TRBD1
TGTGCCATCAGTTTGACTGAGGCGGGGCGTTATTATGGCTACACCTTC CAISLTEAGRYYGYTF TRBJ1-2 few TRBV10-3 .
TGTGCCAGCAGTGAAGCTGACTACCGAGGTTGGTTCTTC CASSEADYRGWFF TRBJ2-1 many TRBV6-1 .
TGTGCCAGCAGCCCTAGCGGGAGGGCCGTAATTGCCGATACGCAGTATTTT CASSPSGRAVIADTQYF TRBJ2-3 . TRBV6-5 TRBD2
TGTGCCAGCAGTGCACCCCCACTAGCGGTCTCCTACAATGAGCAGTTCTTC CASSAPPLAVSYNEQFF TRBJ2-1 . TRBV7-6 TRBD2
TGTGCCTGGGGCGGGACAGCCCTTAACTATGGCTACACCTTC CAWGGTALNYGYTF TRBJ1-2 . TRBV30 TRBD1
TGTGCCAGCAGCCCCATCGAGGTTTCCCTCTATGGCTACACCTTC CASSPIEVSLYGYTF TRBJ1-2 few TRBV3-1 .
TGCAGTGCTCGCTGGTCCCCGACGAATAATTCACCCCTCCACTTT CSARWSPTNNSPLHF TRBJ1-6 . TRBV20-1 .
TGTGCCAGCAGCCCCCATCGACCTAATTCACCCCTCCACTTT CASSPHRPNSPLHF TRBJ1-6 few TRBV7-9 .
TGTGCCAGCAGCAGGTCAGGGGGCTCCGGCACTGAAGCTTTCTTT CASSRSGGSGTEAFF TRBJ1-1 few TRBV6-5 TRBD1
TGTGCCAGCAGCTTGGACGGACAGGGGGCAAATGAGCAGTTCTTC CASSLDGQGANEQFF TRBJ2-1 . TRBV7-3 TRBD1
TGTGCCAGCACCCTTCGGGGACCCCCCGGGGCGACGCAGTATTTT CASTLRGPPGATQYF TRBJ2-3 . TRBV5-5 .
TGTGCCAGCAGTAGCCCAGGGAAAACAACTAATGAAAAACTGTTTTTT CASSSPGKTTNEKLFF TRBJ1-4 . TRBV12-3/TRBV12-4 .
TGTGCCAGCAGGCCCTTCTCGGGAGGGGGCGAGGGCTACACCTTC CASRPFSGGGEGYTF TRBJ1-2 few TRBV2 TRBD1
TGTGCCAGCAGAGGGACAGGATTCGGAGCTAATGAAAAACTGTTTTTT CASRGTGFGANEKLFF TRBJ1-4 few TRBV6-5 TRBD1
TGTGCCAGCAGTCCGGGACAGGCTTCCTATGGCTACACCTTC CASSPGQASYGYTF TRBJ1-2 . TRBV27 TRBD1
TGTGCCAGCAGCTTAGAAAGGGGGATTGAAGCTTTCTTT CASSLERGIEAFF TRBJ1-1 . TRBV11-2 .
TGTGCCAGCAGCGCGCGGGACAATGAGCAGTTCTTC CASSARDNEQFF TRBJ2-1 . TRBV9 .
TGTGCCAGCAGCTATACAGGGGGCACTTCCTACGAGCAGTACTTC CASSYTGGTSYEQYF TRBJ2-7 few TRBV7-9 TRBD1
TGTGCCAGCAGCTTCCAGTCAGGACTGGGCACTGAAGCTTTCTTT CASSFQSGLGTEAFF TRBJ1-1 few TRBV12-3/TRBV12-4 .
TGCGCCAGCAGCTGGGTAGCCGGTGCAGGACCACTAGCCGGCAAAAACATTCAGTACTTC CASSWVAGAGPLAGKNIQYF TRBJ2-4 . TRBV5-1 .
TGCGCCAGCAGCCGAGGATGGGACAAAGAGACCCAGTACTTC CASSRGWDKETQYF TRBJ2-5 . TRBV4-1 .
TGCAGCGTTGACCCGACTAGCGGGATAACAGATACGCAGTATTTT CSVDPTSGITDTQYF TRBJ2-3 many TRBV29-1 TRBD2
TGTGCCAGCCGGCCCGGGGGTTGGACGAACACCGGGGAGCTGTTTTTT CASRPGGWTNTGELFF TRBJ2-2 few TRBV27 .
TGCGCCAGCAGTACCGGACAGGGGACCTCAGAGACCCAGTACTTC CASSTGQGTSETQYF TRBJ2-5 . TRBV10-1 TRBD1
TGTGCCAGCAGCTACCGGACTAGCGGCTACAATGAGCAGTTCTTC CASSYRTSGYNEQFF TRBJ2-1 once TRBV7-2 TRBD2
TGCGCCAGCAGTGAGTTCAGCTCCTATAATTCACCCCTCCACTTT CASSEFSSYNSPLHF TRBJ1-6 many TRBV10-2 .
TGTGCCAGCAGTGATGGCCTTACTAATCAGCCCCAGCATTTT CASSDGLTNQPQHF TRBJ1-5 once TRBV6-1 .
TGTGCCAGCAGCTTAGTAGGGGTCGGCTCTGGAAACACCATATATTTT CASSLVGVGSGNTIYF TRBJ1-3 . TRBV7-2 .
TGCGCCAGCAGTGATCGTCCCAGCGGGGGTGGCTACACCTTC CASSDRPSGGGYTF TRBJ1-2 . TRBV10-2 .
TGTGCCAGCAGTAACCCTGCCTTGACAGGGCAAGAGACCCAGTACTTC CASSNPALTGQETQYF TRBJ2-5 few TRBV12-3/TRBV12-4 TRBD1
TGTGCCAGCAGTTTAAGGTGGACGGATACGCAGTATTTT CASSLRWTDTQYF TRBJ2-3 few TRBV12-3/TRBV12-4 .
TGTGCCAGCAGCCAAAAAGGGCCCGGGACAGGGGGCTCACCCCTCCACTTT CASSQKGPGTGGSPLHF TRBJ1-6 . TRBV4-2 TRBD1